The 17 T cell receptor beta chains below were found in one sample sequenced in a study of CD8 T cells in Susac syndrome. A quantity of 0.5 to 1 ug RNA underwent reverse transcription using random hexamers. TCRdb re-analysed the immunoSEQ multiplex PCR reads in MiXCR, keeping a single row per CDR3 protein. The sample lists a few hundred thousand distinct CDR3 sequences; around nine tenths were seen once. The sequencing sample was made of CD8+ T cells from PBMCs. Receptors originate from a human donor with multiple sclerosis.

The chain carries TRBV6-2 or TRBV6-3 and TRBJ2-7, with TRBD2 identical over 10 bases. V dropped 5 bases and J dropped 7; count of bases not matched to a gene: 20. Germline CDR1 and CDR2: MNHEY and SVGEGT. This CDR3 contains 18 residues. The CDR3 loop is CASSKGPLGTSGTEEQYF. CDR3 DNA sequence: TGTGCCAGCAGTAAAGGACCTTTAGGAACTAGCGGGACCGAGGAGCAGTACTTC.

This sequence joins TRBV3-1 and TRBJ2-1; D gene unclear. The CDR3 extends over 15 amino acids. Germline CDR1 is LGHDT and CDR2 is YNNKEL (reference sequence). V lost 5 bases and J 0 bases, leaving 11 bases between the germline ends. This CDR3 is CASSGITSSYNEQFF. The DNA for the CDR3 is TGTGCCAGCAGCGGAATTACGAGCTCCTACAATGAGCAGTTCTTC.

The V call is TRBV20-1, the J call TRBJ2-5, with D perhaps assigned TRBD1 or TRBD2 (5 bases each). Trimming stripped 2 bases from V and 5 bases from J, with 18 bases between. Germline V CDR1 and CDR2: DFQATT, SNEGSKA (reference sequence). This CDR3 has 15 residues. Here the CDR3 DNA reads TGCAGTGCTAGACCCATCCGGGACCCAAGGGAGACCCAGTACTTC. Its protein product is CSARPIRDPRETQYF.

The gene calls are TRBV7-6 and TRBJ2-3; a possible D gene is TRBD2 (7 bases). Germline V CDR1 and CDR2: SGHVS, FNYEAQ. The V and J ends lost 5 bases and 2 bases respectively, with 14 bases between them. The CDR3 length is 15 residues. The CDR3 nucleotides are TGTGCCAGCAGCCTTGTCGGGGGGCTCACAGATACGCAGTATTTT. The encoded protein is CASSLVGGLTDTQYF.

The V gene is TRBV5-6, the J gene TRBJ1-1, with D hard to call. Germline V gives CDR1 SGHDT, CDR2 YYEEEE. The CDR3 is 16 amino acids. V lost 5 bases and J 0 bases, leaving 17 bases between the germline ends. The CDR3 loop is CASSPEEGLLNTEAFF. DNA for the CDR3: TGTGCCAGCAGTCCCGAGGAGGGTCTGTTGAACACTGAAGCTTTCTTT.

The chain couples TRBV12-5 to TRBJ2-2; D perhaps matches TRBD2 (6 bases). The CDR3 runs to 17 residues. Trimming shortened V by 0 bases and J by 1 base, and 12 bases separated the two germline ends. Germline V lookup: CDR1 LGHNT, CDR2 FRNRAP. CDR3 coding DNA: TGTGCTAGTGGTTTGGTAGAGCCAGCGGGGAACACCGGGGAGCTGTTTTTT. It translates to CASGLVEPAGNTGELFF.

J is TRBJ2-7 and V is TRBV6-6; 7 nucleotides match TRBD2. CDR1 MNHNY and CDR2 SVGAGI come from the germline V gene (reference sequence). There are 15 residues in the CDR3. Germline trimming cut 5 bases from V and 2 bases from J; bases unmatched to any gene: 9. The CDR3 is CASSPSGGGTYEQYF. CDR3 coding DNA: TGTGCCAGCAGTCCCTCGGGCGGGGGAACCTACGAGCAGTACTTC.

V and J are TRBV29-1 and TRBJ2-7; 7 nucleotides align to TRBD2. Looked up from germline, CDR1 is SQVTM and CDR2 is ANQGSEA. The CDR3 is 14 amino acids. The CDR3 here is CSVGPASGQYEQYF. The CDR3 nucleotides are TGCAGTGTCGGTCCCGCTAGCGGCCAATACGAGCAGTACTTC.

The genes are TRBV4-1 and TRBJ1-2, with a tentative D call TRBD1 (6 bases). The CDR3 has 12 amino acids. With 2 bases removed from V and 6 bases from J, the gap between germline ends came to 7 bases. CDR1 is MGHRA, CDR2 YSYEKL, per germline. CDR3 in amino acids: CASSQPGDGYTF. The CDR3 bases are TGCGCCAGCAGCCAACCAGGGGATGGCTACACCTTC.

The chain recombines TRBV19 with TRBJ2-1, with D tentatively TRBD1 or TRBD2 (5 bases each). V was cut by 11 bases and J by 4 bases, with 15 bases left in between. This CDR3 is built from 13 residues. Germline V gives CDR1 LNHDA, CDR2 SQIVND (reference sequence). The CDR3 spells CACSGLAYNEQFF. The CDR3 DNA reads as TGTGCCTGTTCGGGGCTAGCTTACAATGAGCAGTTCTTC.

V and J are TRBV7-9 and TRBJ1-5, with TRBD1 identical over 9 bases. The V and J ends lost 1 base and 5 bases, in that order; junction bases with no gene match: 3. The germline gives CDR1 SEHNR, CDR2 FQNEAQ (reference sequence). The CDR3 extends over 15 amino acids. In nucleotides, the CDR3 is TGTGCCAGCAGCTTAGGACAGGGGGGCGATCAGCCCCAGCATTTT. Its protein product is CASSLGQGGDQPQHF.

The rearrangement joins TRBV15 to TRBJ2-1, with D maybe TRBD1 (6 bases). The ends were cut back, 0 bases at V and 4 bases at J, with 10 bases in the middle. CDR3 length: 15 amino acids. From germline, CDR1 is LNHNV and CDR2 YYDKDF (reference sequence). The CDR3 DNA follows: TGTGCCACCAGCAGAGAGGACGGACAGTACAATGAGCAGTTCTTC. Its translation: CATSREDGQYNEQFF.

The chain links TRBV7-9 to TRBJ2-7; possibly TRBD1 for D (7 bases). Germline CDR1 and CDR2: SEHNR and FQNEAQ (reference sequence). V was cut by 2 bases and J by 3 bases, with 17 bases left in between. The CDR3 is 16 amino acids. The CDR3 region is CASSLTLEGAGYEQYF. In nucleotides, the CDR3 is TGTGCCAGCAGCTTAACCCTGGAGGGGGCTGGCTACGAGCAGTACTTC. Full variable domain (outside the CDR3, taken from reference TRBV7-9 and TRBJ2-7): DTGVSQNPRHKITKRGQNVTFRCDPISEHNRLYWYRQTLGQGPEFLTYFQNEAQLEKSRLLSDRFSAERPKGSFSTLEIQRTEQGDSAMYLCASSLTLEGAGYEQYFGPGTRLTVT.

The rearrangement joins TRBV12-3 or TRBV12-4 to TRBJ2-1; no firm D call. The CDR3 has 13 amino acids. V was trimmed by 6 bases and J by 3 bases, leaving 9 bases between them. CDR3 in amino acids: CASRSASYNEQFF. CDR3 DNA: TGTGCCAGCAGGTCGGCTAGCTACAATGAGCAGTTCTTC.

The rearrangement joins TRBV23-1 to TRBJ1-5, with D perhaps TRBD1 (6 bases). TRBV23-1 is placed among ORFs of uncertain function. This CDR3 is 16 amino acids long. Between the trimmed V and J ends, which lost 2 bases and 7 bases, there was a span of 18 bases. The CDR3 protein is CASSQHDRSCPQPQHF. The CDR3 DNA follows: TGCGCCAGCAGTCAACACGACAGGTCTTGCCCCCAGCCCCAGCATTTT.

The V gene is TRBV4-3, the J gene TRBJ1-1; D might be TRBD1 (5 bases). Germline V CDR1 and CDR2: LGHNA, YSLEER. The CDR3 contains 14 residues. V shed 0 bases and J shed 11 bases, with 16 bases lying between them. CDR3 residues: CASSQEGGLVQAFF. The CDR3 nucleotides are TGCGCCAGCAGCCAAGAGGGGGGACTAGTACAGGCTTTCTTT.

This chain connects TRBV9 to TRBJ2-2; D is unresolved. CDR3 length: 13 residues. Germline CDR1 SGDLS, CDR2 YYNGEE. Trimming took off 0 bases at V and 6 bases at J, with 6 bases between the two ends. The CDR3 loop is CASSVVGPGELFF. In nucleotides, the CDR3 is TGTGCCAGCAGCGTAGTAGGGCCCGGGGAGCTGTTTTTT.